This T cell receptor beta chain was observed in a study of shared clonotypes between healthy human individuals. Study results and caveats: Donors were few, which limited the genetic and exposure-history diversity represented.

Those who donated, Caucasian adults without exception, all lived in Nashville, Tennessee. The CDR3 is 14 residues long. CDR1 and CDR2 from the germline V gene are ENHRY and SYGVKD. V lost 6 bases and J 1 base, leaving 10 bases between the germline ends. Details on this clone: Its target is not known.

Sequencing used immunoSEQ multiplex PCR; TCRdb keeps in-frame clones, though not all of them. Of around 1.1 million clones in the sample, roughly 74% were seen once. V usage is TRBV10-3 and J usage is TRBJ2-1; D gene uncertain. This clonotype originated in a man between 18 and 35 years old in good health. Some clones in this sample may be carry-over from other donors' samples. Sequenced sample: memory CD4+ T cells from PBMCs. The sample's subset: CD45RA-negative fraction. CDR3 sequence: CAIRVDLSYNEQFF. CDR3 in DNA: TGTGCCATCAGGGTCGACTTGTCCTACAATGAGCAGTTCTTC.